The source of this T cell receptor beta chain is a study of cytomegalovirus exposure and HLA in healthy donors (dated by TCRdb to about 2017). Concerning the study at large: According to an earlier analysis of 550 to 700 of the donors, some 180 million T cells yielded 95 million to 140 million unique TCR beta sequences and approximately 280 Gb of sequence data. Every repertoire in the discovery cohort had been generated on one and the same sequencing platform. Across approximately 400 genotyped donors of the cohort, an average of roughly 250,000 unique TCR beta nucleotide sequences per donor were sequenced, and approximately 17% of those sequences were non-productive. Of the roughly 400 genotyped donors, roughly 80% fell in the genetic ancestry cluster associated with self-reported Caucasian donors. The study aimed to test whether signatures of past pathogen exposure could be identified by cataloging public T cell receptors. In addition to the first cohort of 666 subjects, a separate validation cohort of some 120 different subjects was used. Donor age, sex, ethnicity and CMV serostatus were collected together with the repertoire data. A later analysis re-analyzed previously published TCR beta repertoires from 666 donors and added high-resolution HLA genotyping to study TCR occurrence patterns. Both class I and class II loci were covered by HLA typing, at four-digit resolution. The number of typed donors differed by locus: about 620-640 for A, B, C, DRB1 and DQB1; 522 for DQA1; approximately 600 for DPA1; and around 490 for DPB1. To predict cytomegalovirus infection status, the study brought together high-throughput TCR immunosequencing, statistical association of individual TCRs with disease status, and machine learning. In the later analysis, no new phenotypic data were used to find candidate immune exposures; instead, reliance was placed on TCR beta sequences and their occurrence across donors. To decide whether each TCR beta V gene segment behaved as functional or pseudogenic, an earlier analysis of over 500 of the donors relied on high-throughput TCR beta sequencing. A handful of DR-DQ haplotypes were handled as single units for association and clustering because linkage in the cohort was strong. Using immunosequencing, the study profiled T cell repertoires from roughly 650 subjects and related those repertoires to cytomegalovirus serostatus. A later genetic analysis took genome-wide SNP genotypes for about 55% of the roughly 700 donors and used that subset as a discovery cohort. An early release covering around 630 HLA-typed donors comprised about 300 gigabases of sequencing data and around 80 million unique TCR sequences. Paper-wide results and their limitations: A group of highly shared sequence variants was considered likely to be a technical artifact of the sequencing pipeline. A later genetic analysis associated a missense DCLRE1C variant with V-gene and J-gene trimming of TCR beta chains, and an independent cohort replicated the association. Immune exposure information for the cohort was limited to CMV serostatus. The classifier was reported to diagnose cytomegalovirus status with high specificity and sensitivity in both the original cohort and the validation cohort. The study gave a list of over 150 TCR beta chains associated with cytomegalovirus. Correlated functional status among segregating V segments might reflect linkage disequilibrium, but an unknown experimental factor could not be ruled out. Only TCR beta chains were sequenced in this cohort, and the absence of alpha or paired-chain data limited detectable features. Compared with equally common non-associated chains, HLA-associated TCR beta chains in a later analysis were more clonally expanded and had lower generation probabilities. It was suggested by the authors that the approach could potentially be generalized to other disease states and immunological phenotypes. A further reported finding was that TCR beta sequences accurately predicted the HLA-A and HLA-B alleles for most subjects in the first cohort. Most TCR sequences were seen in very few donors, while some public TCRs were found in many individuals. When HLA alleles, especially DR and DQ, strongly co-occurred, TCR associations were difficult to assign to individual alleles. Most CMV-associated TCR beta chains appeared to be HLA-restricted in a later analysis, and the HLA associations seemed to be driven largely by CMV exposure. Some IMGT-functional V segments, including TRBV6-2 and TRBV6-3, could not be told apart with the 87-base-pair reads, so those segments were excluded. A later analysis reported that several top co-occurrence clusters appeared linked to parvovirus B19, influenza, CMV and Epstein-Barr virus. In a later analysis, the rate of TCR association differed among HLA loci, with DRB1 alleles having the most associated TCRs and HLA-C alleles having the fewest. Seventeen rarely observed V segments, including chromosome 9 orphons, were excluded from the earlier analysis of about 600 of the donors because counts were too low. In vitro tests confirmed that a few of the cytomegalovirus-associated TCR beta chains recognize cytomegalovirus antigens. In an earlier analysis of fewer than 700 of the donors, most TCR beta V segments appeared in productive rearrangements about 87% or about 30% of the time, broadly matching IMGT annotations. Because some donors lacked HLA typing at each locus, the association tests relied only on the typed subset. A later genetic analysis reported fewer N-insertions in productive TCRs among donors in an Asian-associated ancestry cluster than the roughly 700-donor mean. A later analysis associated 16,951 TCR beta sequences with specific HLA alleles at a false discovery rate of 0.05. The presence/absence analyses assumed that sequencing depth was roughly uniform across donors, and that assumption may not be true.

Its CDR3 holds 13 amino acids, cysteine through phenylalanine. Just the 39-base CDR3 DNA is kept, in frame starting at base 1. CDR1 and CDR2 are drawn from the germline V gene: SGHTA, FQGNSA. V is shortened by 2 bases, J by 8 bases, and the region joining them spans 10 bases. On this clone: Its target antigen remains unknown. Base qualities were left out, and no much larger clone turns up one base away.

The receptor library was made with the immunoSEQ multiplex PCR assay. The multiplex PCR relied on a mix of 60 forward primers for TCR Vbeta segments and 13 reverse primers for TCR Jbeta segments. A multiplex PCR assay on genomic DNA amplified the CDR3 region of rearranged TCR beta genes. Amplified TCR beta libraries were sequenced as 87-base-pair reads on the Illumina HiSeq System. The authors' pipeline ran thus. A later analysis counted tens of millions of unique TCR beta chains across the 666 repertoires, and roughly 11 million of these chains were shared by at least two donors. A nearest-neighbor algorithm error-corrected the raw reads and collapsed the reads into unique sequences, merging closely related sequences to remove PCR and sequencing errors. V, D and J gene segments were assigned by aligning CDR3 sequences to IMGT reference sequences. For a sequence to be retained, a match of at least six nucleotides was required to both a V gene segment and a J gene segment. Rearrangements were classified as productive when the CDR3 lacked stop codons and remained in frame with V and J, and all other rearrangements were classified as non-productive. CDR3 was defined by IMGT convention, running from the second conserved V-encoded cysteine to the conserved J-encoded phenylalanine. In an earlier analysis of around 540 of the donors, sequences lacking an unambiguous match to a single V gene segment were excluded. In an earlier analysis of approximately 610 of the donors, V segments were called functional above 56.7% productive rearrangements and were called segregating when the between-donor standard deviation exceeded 5%. To diagnose cytomegalovirus status from the catalog of TCR beta chain sequences, a statistical classification framework was built. A later analysis assigned V and J genes by comparing TCR nucleotide sequences with IMGT/GENE-DB human TR gene sequences. A later analysis assigned CDR3 sequences and most-parsimonious VDJ recombination scenarios with the TCRdist pipeline. In a later analysis, each TCR beta chain was defined by its CDR3 amino acid sequence together with its V-gene family, and reads lacking a unique V-gene family were excluded. To address suspected cross-contamination and a sequencing artifact, a later analysis removed over 500 highly shared, low-generation-probability nucleotide sequences. In a later analysis, a clonal expansion index for each public chain was calculated from normalized within-repertoire ranks of inferred template counts. In a later analysis, generation probabilities were computed using a VDJ recombination model fitted to out-of-frame rearrangements, and the results were checked against IGoR. A later analysis scored TCR-TCR, TCR-HLA and TCR-CMV co-occurrence with hypergeometric tests, applying a repertoire-size bias correction to TCR pairs. False discovery rates were estimated in a later analysis by permuting HLA or CMV assignments 20 times. In a later analysis, co-occurring TCRs were grouped with DBSCAN, and TCRdist sequence similarity was added when clustering was performed within HLA-allele-positive subsets. Co-occurrence clustering excluded repertoires with fewer than 30,000 or more than 120,000 public chains, plus five with anomalous nucleotide sharing. As stored in TCRdb, this immuneACCESS dataset retains in-frame rearrangements with V and J assigned. A fraction of the clones does not appear; measured against another copy, unresolved V genes explain less than half of the discrepancy, and the remainder lacks a known reason. V and J calls and clone size are given by that table; D and trimming were obtained from the DNA. The table for this sample lists approximately 200,000 clones; 60% to 80% of them were counted only once. The top ten constitute 1.5% to 2% of the sample.

The cohort consisted of hundreds of healthy bone marrow donors. At the time of sampling, every cohort member was nominally healthy, though immune exposures that went unrecorded were likely present. The donor tested CMV seronegative, placing the donor among the roughly 350 seronegative members of the cohort. Every donor gave a peripheral blood sample, and the peripheral blood mononuclear cells from that sample were used for TCR beta sequencing. The Qiagen DNeasy Blood Extraction Kit was used to extract genomic DNA from the blood cell samples. The sequenced sample was PBMCs. The chain links TRBV7-2 with TRBJ2-1; TRBD1 is a possible D gene, resting on 6 matching bases. The origin of this receptor is a man between 18 and 35 years old in good health and CMV-seronegative. CDR3 reads: CASSLTGWDEQFF. At the DNA level, the sequence is TGTGCCAGCAGCTTAACAGGGTGGGATGAGCAGTTCTTC.